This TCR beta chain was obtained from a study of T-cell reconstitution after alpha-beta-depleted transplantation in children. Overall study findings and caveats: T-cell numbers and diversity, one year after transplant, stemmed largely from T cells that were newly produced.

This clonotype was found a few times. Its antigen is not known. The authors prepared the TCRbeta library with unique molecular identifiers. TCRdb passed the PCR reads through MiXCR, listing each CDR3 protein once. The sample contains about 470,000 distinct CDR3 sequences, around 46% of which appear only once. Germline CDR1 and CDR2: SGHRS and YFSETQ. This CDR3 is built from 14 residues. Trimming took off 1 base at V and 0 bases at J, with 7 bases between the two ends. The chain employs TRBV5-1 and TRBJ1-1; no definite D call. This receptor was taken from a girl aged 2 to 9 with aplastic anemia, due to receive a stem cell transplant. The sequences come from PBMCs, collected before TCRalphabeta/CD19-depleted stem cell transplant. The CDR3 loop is CASSLNILNTEAFF. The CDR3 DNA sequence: TGCGCCAGCAGCTTGAACATTTTGAACACTGAAGCTTTCTTT.